This note documents a single T cell receptor beta chain sequence. This clone appeared a single time. It has no known antigen specificity. Per-nucleotide qualities are absent, and no much larger clonotype sits a single base away. To prepare the library, the immunoSEQ multiplex PCR assay was applied. Roughly 10^5 TCR templates per sample were assayed on the deep sequencing platform. Genomic DNA extracted from sorted T cells was used for TCRbeta CDR3 sequencing. Concerning the study's data processing: The R programming language was used for the clonal analysis of the TCRbeta CDR3 data. Unstimulated samples were compared with post-reaction CFSE-low samples to define alloreactive CD4+ and CD8+ clones. Regulatory or non-regulatory origin was assigned to alloreactive CD4+ clones by matching of sequences to sorted unstimulated Treg and non-Treg repertoires. TCRdb stores this immuneACCESS table with in-frame sequences only. Part of the clones is absent; in the studies checked, under half of the shortfall reflects unresolved V genes, and no reason is known for the rest. V and J calls and clone size are given by that table; D and trimming were obtained from the DNA. The sample data list some 100,000 clones, and around 90% of these were observed just once. The top ten clonotypes cover around 0.75% of the sample.

These data belong to a study of siplizumab effects on memory and regulatory T cells (dated 2019 in TCRdb). General notes on the study: The study looked at the effect of siplizumab, an anti-CD2 antibody, on alloreactive T-cell subsets in allogeneic mixed lymphocyte reactions made from human PBMCs. Summary of the overall study and its limitations: Roughly 75-97% of proliferating CD4+ or CD8+ clones could not be assigned a naive or memory phenotype. The suppressive function of proliferating Tregs from siplizumab cultures was not functionally confirmed. The cumulative frequency of alloreactive sequences traceable to unstimulated CD4+ memory T cells was significantly reduced by siplizumab. In reactions with siplizumab, an average of approximately 69% of mappable alloreactive CD4+ clones were Treg-derived, compared with around 30% in control reactions. Because sequences at frequencies below about 10^-5 were poorly captured, only a minor fraction of alloreactive clones could be mapped back to unstimulated subsets. Unstimulated naive T cells appeared more diverse than memory T cells, and naive cells seemed to contribute substantially to the alloresponse.

Sorted unstimulated T cells, along with proliferating T cells recovered from mixed lymphocyte reactions, underwent TCRbeta CDR3 sequencing. Fresh whole blood from about 10 HLA-typed healthy donors served as the source for isolating PBMCs. Unstimulated CD4+ regulatory T cells were FACS-sorted to map the origin of alloreactive clones. This sequence was found in a human donor in good health. The sequenced material came from Tregs sorted from blood.

The CDR3 protein: CATSRTRPGQGAPYGYTF. The bases are TGTGCCACCAGCAGAACACGACCGGGACAGGGGGCCCCTTATGGCTACACCTTC. The chain is made from TRBV15 and TRBJ1-2, and TRBD1 matches 12 of the central bases. The CDR3 has 18 amino acids, counting the end cysteine and phenylalanine. Just the 54-base CDR3 DNA is kept, in frame starting at base 1. V lost 2 bases and J lost 5 bases, and the count of bases not matched to a germline gene is 12. The germline V gene (reference sequence) gives CDR1 as LNHNV and CDR2 as YYDKDF.